This entry concerns a single T cell receptor (beta chain). Its antigen is as yet unknown. TCRdb re-analysed the reads in MiXCR, keeping a single row per CDR3 protein. The profile shows roughly 700,000 distinct CDR3 sequences, roughly 30% of them singletons. This sample was included in a study of T cell repertoires in cytomegalovirus infection. This CDR3 has 17 residues. In germline, CDR1 is SGHTA, CDR2 FQGNSA. V was clipped by 2 bases and J by 4 bases; unmatched bases: 13. Specimen: cultured PBMCs, collected from culture after CMV antigen stimulation. The receptor was derived from a human donor in good health (CMV status not recorded). Some clones in this sample may be carry-over from other donors' samples. This sequence joins TRBV7-2 and TRBJ2-7; 8 nucleotides agree with TRBD2. The CDR3 sequence is CASSLPETRGAEYEQYF. The CDR3 nucleotides read TGTGCCAGCAGCTTACCGGAGACGCGGGGGGCCGAGTACGAGCAGTACTTC.